This T cell receptor (beta chain) was sequenced for a study of CD8 T cells in Susac syndrome. The CDR3 is 13 amino acids. Trimming removed 4 bases from V and 1 base from J, with 7 bases in between. Germline V CDR1 and CDR2: SNHLY, FYNNEI. High-throughput TCR beta sequencing covered peripheral CD8+ and CD4+ T cells. Each multiple sclerosis control was a treatment-naive patient with relapsing-remitting disease that was either stable or active. TEMRA cells were enriched by FACS, and CD4+ and CD8+ T cells were negatively isolated. An input of about 0.5 to 1 ug of RNA was subjected to reverse transcription using random hexamers. The TCR beta CDR3 was amplified by immunoSEQ multiplex PCR across 54 Vbeta, 13 Jbeta. TCRdb re-analysed the immunoSEQ multiplex PCR reads in MiXCR, keeping a single row per CDR3 protein. The repertoire holds about 210,000 distinct CDR3 sequences, with around 96% as singletons.

The TCR comes from a human donor with multiple sclerosis. Specimen: CD4+ T cells from PBMCs. The V call is TRBV2, the J call TRBJ1-1; no reliable D call. The CDR3 DNA sequence: TGTGCCAGCAGTGTCGATTCGAACACTGAAGCTTTCTTT. Its protein product is CASSVDSNTEAFF.